This TCR beta chain derives from a study of T cells in Graves' hyperthyroidism and ophthalmopathy. Across the whole study: Once the initial diagnosis was made, peripheral blood was obtained before any treatment.

Findings and caveats of the study: Expanded thyroid clonotypes (above 0.001) were mostly also found in blood.

This CDR3 region has 13 residues. Germline values: CDR1 SGHTA, CDR2 FQGTGA. Trimming cost V 2 bases and J 6 bases, with 8 bases left between them. Authors of the study amplified TCR beta CDR3 regions from RNA transcripts. The HTBI primer set drove a first-round RT-PCR of the TCR CDR3. TCRdb processed the multiplex PCR reads anew with MiXCR; each CDR3 protein has one entry. The repertoire holds 400,000 to 450,000 distinct CDR3 sequences, with around 15% as singletons. This clonotype was recorded at least ten times. Its matching antigen is unknown. Researchers barred patients who had uncontrolled infection, other autoimmune disease, pregnancy or lactation. Isolation of PBMCs was performed on roughly 9 ml fresh peripheral blood.

The clonotype comes from a man between 18 and 29 years old with Graves' ophthalmopathy. The material sequenced was blood. The rearrangement joins TRBV7-3 to TRBJ2-1; D unclear. The CDR3 region has the DNA TGTGCCAGCAGCTTACGCCAGTCCAATGAGCAGTTCTTC. Translation gives CASSLRQSNEQFF.